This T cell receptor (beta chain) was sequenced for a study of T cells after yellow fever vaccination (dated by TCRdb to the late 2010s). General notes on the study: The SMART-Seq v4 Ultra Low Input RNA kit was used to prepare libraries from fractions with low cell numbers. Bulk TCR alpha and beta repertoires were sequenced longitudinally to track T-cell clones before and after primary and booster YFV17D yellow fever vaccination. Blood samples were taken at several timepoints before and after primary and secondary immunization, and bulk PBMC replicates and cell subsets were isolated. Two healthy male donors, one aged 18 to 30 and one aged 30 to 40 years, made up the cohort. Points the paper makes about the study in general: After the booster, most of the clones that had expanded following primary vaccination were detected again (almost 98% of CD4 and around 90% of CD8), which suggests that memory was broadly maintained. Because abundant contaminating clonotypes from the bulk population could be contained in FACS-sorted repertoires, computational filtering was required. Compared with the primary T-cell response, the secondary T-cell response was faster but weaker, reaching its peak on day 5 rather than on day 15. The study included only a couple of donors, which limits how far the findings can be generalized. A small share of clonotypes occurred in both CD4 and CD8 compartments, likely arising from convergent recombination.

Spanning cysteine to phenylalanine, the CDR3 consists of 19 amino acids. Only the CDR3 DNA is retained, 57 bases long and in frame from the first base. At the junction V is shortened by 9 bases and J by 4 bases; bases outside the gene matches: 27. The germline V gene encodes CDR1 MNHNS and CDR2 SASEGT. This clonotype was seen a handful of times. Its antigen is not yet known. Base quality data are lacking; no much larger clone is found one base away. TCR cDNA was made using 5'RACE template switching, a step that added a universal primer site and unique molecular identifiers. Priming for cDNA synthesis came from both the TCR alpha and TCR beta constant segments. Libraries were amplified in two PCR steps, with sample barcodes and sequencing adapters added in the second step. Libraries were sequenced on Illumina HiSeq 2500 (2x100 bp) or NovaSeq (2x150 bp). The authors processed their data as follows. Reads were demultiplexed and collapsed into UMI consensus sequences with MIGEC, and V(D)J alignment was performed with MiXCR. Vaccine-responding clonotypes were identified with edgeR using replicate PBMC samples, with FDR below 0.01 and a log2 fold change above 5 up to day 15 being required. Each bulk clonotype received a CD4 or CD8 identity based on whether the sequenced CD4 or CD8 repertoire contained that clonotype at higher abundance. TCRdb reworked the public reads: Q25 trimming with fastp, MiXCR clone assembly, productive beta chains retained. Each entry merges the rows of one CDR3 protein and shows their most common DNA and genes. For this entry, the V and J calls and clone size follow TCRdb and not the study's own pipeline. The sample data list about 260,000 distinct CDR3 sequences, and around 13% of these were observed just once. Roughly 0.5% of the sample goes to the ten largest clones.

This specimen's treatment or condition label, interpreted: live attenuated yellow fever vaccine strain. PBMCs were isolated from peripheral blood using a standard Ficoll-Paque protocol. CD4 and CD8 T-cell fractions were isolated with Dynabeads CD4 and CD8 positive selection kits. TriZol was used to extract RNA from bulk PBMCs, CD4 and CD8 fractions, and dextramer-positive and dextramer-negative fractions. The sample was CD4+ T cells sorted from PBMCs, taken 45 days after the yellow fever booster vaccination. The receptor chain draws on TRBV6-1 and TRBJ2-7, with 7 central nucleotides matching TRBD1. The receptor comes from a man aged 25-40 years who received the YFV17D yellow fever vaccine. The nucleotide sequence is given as TGTGCCAGGATCGATCAACAGGGGCCCAAAGGTGGAACTAATTACGAGCAGTACTTC. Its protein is CARIDQQGPKGGTNYEQYF.